The next 9 T cell receptor beta chains were all read from a single sample in a study of shared clonotypes between healthy human individuals. CD8 cells classed as naive were CD45RO-negative and positively selected for CCR7, excluding terminally differentiated effector memory CD45RA+ cells. Sequencing was performed with immunoSEQ multiplex PCR; in TCRdb, only in-frame clones are kept and a portion is missing. The profile shows around 1.9 million clones, roughly 95% of them singletons. Source material: naive CD8+ T cells from PBMCs. These receptors were obtained from a man aged 18 to 29 in good health. Some clones in this sample may be carry-over from other donors' samples.

The chain links TRBV7-8 to TRBJ1-5; D call uncertain. This CDR3 contains 13 residues. Trimming pared 0 bases from V and 7 bases from J, leaving 7 bases between. Germline lookup yields CDR1 SGHVS and CDR2 FQNEAQ. The CDR3 coding sequence is TGTGCCAGCAGCTTAGCGGCCACCCAGCCCCAGCATTTT. It codes for CASSLAATQPQHF.

The J gene is TRBJ2-7, the V gene TRBV7-9; 9 bases are shared with TRBD2. Losses at the gene ends were 1 base for V and 4 bases for J; bases not matched to a gene: 11. CDR3 size: 17 residues. Germline CDR1 reads SEHNR; CDR2 reads FQNEAQ (reference sequence). DNA for the CDR3: TGTGCCAGCAGCTTAGGAGGAGGGGCGGGAGGGGATTACGAGCAGTACTTC. Its protein product is CASSLGGGAGGDYEQYF.

This chain links TRBV5-8 with TRBJ2-7, with 11 bases lining up with TRBD2. Per germline, CDR1 SGHTS and CDR2 YDEGEE. V was pared by 2 bases and J by 6 bases, with 7 bases of the junction left unmatched. The CDR3 contains 15 residues. CDR3 in DNA: TGTGCCAGCAGCTTACTAGCGGGAGATCGTTTCGAGCAGTACTTC. Translation gives CASSLLAGDRFEQYF.

The chain carries TRBV28 and TRBJ1-4; a possible D gene is TRBD1 (6 bases). This CDR3 has 16 residues. Germline values: CDR1 MDHEN, CDR2 SYDVKM. Trimming pared 4 bases from V and 5 bases from J, leaving 17 bases between. CDR3 in amino acids: CASSYGQQRLNEKLFF. The CDR3, as DNA: TGTGCCAGCAGTTACGGACAGCAGCGATTGAATGAAAAACTGTTTTTT.

To note about this clone: The identical CDR3 is also encoded by other nucleotide sequences in the sample. This chain uses TRBV9 with TRBJ2-7, with 7 nucleotides matching TRBD1. The V segment lost 3 bases and the J segment 4 bases; nucleotides outside the gene matches: 4. The CDR3 runs 13 residues. The germline CDR1 and CDR2 sequences are SGDLS and YYNGEE. CDR3 amino acids: CASSATQGYEQYF. The CDR3 DNA reads as TGTGCCAGCAGCGCCACACAGGGGTACGAGCAGTACTTC.

For this clone: The same CDR3 is also encoded by other DNA sequences in this sample. V gene TRBV27 combines with J gene TRBJ1-1; 7 nucleotides match TRBD1. V was clipped by 6 bases and J by 1 base; unmatched bases: 5. This CDR3 is 14 amino acids long. Per germline, CDR1 MNHEY and CDR2 SMNVEV (reference sequence). The CDR3 bases are TGTGCCAGCAGCCTGACAGGGTCGAACACTGAAGCTTTCTTT. This translates into CASSLTGSNTEAFF.

The chain joins TRBV14 to TRBJ2-7; a possible D gene is TRBD2 (5 bases). Germline V CDR1 and CDR2: SGHDN, FVKESK. This CDR3 has 16 amino acids. V was trimmed by 2 bases and J by 6 bases, leaving 20 bases between them. The DNA for the CDR3 is TGTGCCAGCAGCCAACGTGAAGGACTGGTTCGGTCCGAGCAGTACTTC. Its translation is CASSQREGLVRSEQYF.

The J gene is TRBJ2-1, the V gene TRBV5-4; TRBD1 matches at 9 bases. V was clipped by 4 bases and J by 8 bases; unmatched bases: 10. The CDR3 has 15 amino acids. The V gene's germline CDR1 is SGHNT and CDR2 YYREEE (reference sequence). The CDR3 region is CASSPRTGVGDEQFF. The CDR3, as DNA: TGTGCCAGCAGCCCACGGACAGGGGTGGGGGATGAGCAGTTCTTC.

The chain combines TRBV7-9 with TRBJ1-1; possible D gene TRBD1, 5 bases. Per the germline V gene, CDR1 is SEHNR and CDR2 is FQNEAQ (reference sequence). The CDR3 has 15 amino acids. V was shortened by 5 bases and J by 4 bases, with 17 bases between the two germline ends. This CDR3 reads CASSQGNPGSTEAFF. The CDR3 nucleotides are TGTGCCAGCAGCCAGGGAAACCCGGGGAGCACTGAAGCTTTCTTT. Full variable domain (outside the CDR3, taken from reference TRBV7-9 and TRBJ1-1): DTGVSQNPRHKITKRGQNVTFRCDPISEHNRLYWYRQTLGQGPEFLTYFQNEAQLEKSRLLSDRFSAERPKGSFSTLEIQRTEQGDSAMYLCASSQGNPGSTEAFFGQGTRLTVV.